Below are 3 T cell receptor beta chains sequenced from a single sample in a study of blood T cell repertoires in COVID-19. Clones were read by immunoSEQ multiplex PCR, and TCRdb kept only the in-frame ones, dropping some. Of 110,000 or so clones in the sample, about 88% were seen once. Specimen: peripheral blood. These receptors were taken from a woman aged 65 to 85 who had recovered from COVID-19.

The chain combines TRBV9 with TRBJ1-6; 7 bases match TRBD1. The J segment lost 4 bases and the V segment lost 4 bases, leaving 8 bases of the junction unmatched. CDR3 length: 16 amino acids. From germline, CDR1 is SGDLS and CDR2 YYNGEE. The CDR3: CASSLTGEGYNSPLHF. CDR3 DNA sequence: TGTGCCAGCAGCCTTACAGGGGAAGGGTATAATTCACCCCTCCACTTT.

This clone has a handful of counts. The CDR3 coding sequence is TGTGCCAGCAGCCCACCGCGGGCCACCGGAGGCTACACCTTC. Protein product: CASSPPRATGGYTF. The chain combines TRBV7-9 with TRBJ1-2; D gene ambiguous. CDR3 length: 14 amino acids. Germline-derived CDR1 and CDR2 are SEHNR and FQNEAQ (reference sequence). The V and J ends lost 5 bases and 8 bases respectively, with 18 bases between them. The complete variable domain, with remaining parts taken from reference TRBV7-9 and TRBJ1-2, reads DTGVSQNPRHKITKRGQNVTFRCDPISEHNRLYWYRQTLGQGPEFLTYFQNEAQLEKSRLLSDRFSAERPKGSFSTLEIQRTEQGDSAMYLCASSPPRATGGYTFGSGTRLTVV.

V usage is TRBV7-2 and J usage is TRBJ2-7, with D unclear. The CDR3 covers 13 residues. Germline V CDR1 and CDR2: SGHTA, FQGNSA. V dropped 1 base and J dropped 3 bases, with 7 bases sitting between them. The CDR3 region is CASSLERVYEQYF. CDR3 bases: TGTGCCAGCAGCTTAGAAAGAGTCTACGAGCAGTACTTC.